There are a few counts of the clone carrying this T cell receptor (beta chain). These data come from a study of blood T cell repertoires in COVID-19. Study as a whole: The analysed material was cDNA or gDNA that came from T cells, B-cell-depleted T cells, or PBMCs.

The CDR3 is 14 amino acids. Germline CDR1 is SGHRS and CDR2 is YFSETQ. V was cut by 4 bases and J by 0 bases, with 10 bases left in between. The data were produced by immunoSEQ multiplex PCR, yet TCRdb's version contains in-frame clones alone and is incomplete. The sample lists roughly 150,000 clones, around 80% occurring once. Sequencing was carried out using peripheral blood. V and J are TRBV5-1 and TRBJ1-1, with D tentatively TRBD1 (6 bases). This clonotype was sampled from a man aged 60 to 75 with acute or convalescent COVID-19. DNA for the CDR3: TGCGCCAGCAGCGAGGACAGCATGAACACTGAAGCTTTCTTT. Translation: CASSEDSMNTEAFF.